These T cell receptor beta chains were read from a single sample in a study of T cell changes during pregnancy in multiple sclerosis. Only in-frame clones appear in the TCRdb table, and some are missing; sequencing was by immunoSEQ multiplex PCR. The table lists 84,000 or so clones, approximately 94% of them singletons. This sample comprised peripheral blood, obtained in the third trimester of pregnancy. The origin of the receptors is a female donor with multiple sclerosis, enrolled in a pregnancy study. The CDR3 runs from the conserved cysteine through the conserved F or W. A D gene is named only where the DNA matches it firmly. Size values are once, few and many counts, or a class for expanded clones, and some rows have none.

d_call,clone_size,v_call,j_call,cdr3_nt,cdr3_aa
TRBD2,-,TRBV6-1,TRBJ2-3,TGTGCCAGCAGTGAAAGCGGGGGGGCGGTGGGAGATACGCAGTATTTT,CASSESGGAVGDTQYF
TRBD1,-,TRBV9,TRBJ1-2,TGTGCCAGCAGCGTCACAGGGGGCGGCGGCTACACCTTC,CASSVTGGGGYTF
-,few,TRBV6-5,TRBJ1-5,TGTGCCAGCAGTTGGCAGAAACCACATAGCAATCAGCCCCAGCATTTT,CASSWQKPHSNQPQHF
TRBD1,-,TRBV9,TRBJ1-6,TGTGCCAGCAGCGTAGGGACAGGGTCAAATTCACCCCTCCACTTT,CASSVGTGSNSPLHF
-,-,TRBV7-9,TRBJ1-1,TGTGCCAGCAGTCTAACAGGGTCATACACTGAAGCTTTCTTT,CASSLTGSYTEAFF
TRBD2,-,TRBV4-2,TRBJ2-3,TGTGCCAGCAGCCAAGGCCGGCATAGCGGGGGGCACCCTAGCACAGATACGCAGTATTTT,CASSQGRHSGGHPSTDTQYF
TRBD2,-,TRBV2,TRBJ2-5,TGTGCCAACCTCAAGCGGGGACAAGAGACCCAGTACTTC,CANLKRGQETQYF
-,-,TRBV10-3,TRBJ2-5,TGTGCCATCAGTGAGTTGGCTAGCGAGAGATCAGAGACCCAGTACTTC,CAISELASERSETQYF
-,-,TRBV6-6,TRBJ1-6,TGTGCCAGCAGACTGGAGGGCGCTCGTTCACCCCTCCACTTT,CASRLEGARSPLHF
-,-,TRBV4-1,TRBJ2-5,TGCGCCAGCAGCCTAATTGAGGGAGCGATCCAAGAGACCCAGTACTTC,CASSLIEGAIQETQYF
-,-,TRBV18,TRBJ2-7,TGTGCCAGCTCACCGGCAGCAGGGAACGAGCAGTACTTC,CASSPAAGNEQYF
TRBD1,-,TRBV5-8,TRBJ2-7,TGTGCCAGCAGCTTGGTAGGGCACACAGGGGCTATGTTGGTCGAGCAGTACTTC,CASSLVGHTGAMLVEQYF
-,-,TRBV28,TRBJ1-1,TGTGCCAGCAGTTTATGGGGAGGGGTCACTGAAGCTTTCTTT,CASSLWGGVTEAFF
TRBD1,once,TRBV7-8,TRBJ1-5,TGTGCCAGCAGCTTAATCGGGGGACAGGGGGCGGGTGGACAGCCCCAGCATTTT,CASSLIGGQGAGGQPQHF
TRBD1,-,TRBV6-1,TRBJ1-5,TGTGCCAGCAGCACCGGGACAGGGTCTTCTCAGCCCCAGCATTTT,CASSTGTGSSQPQHF
TRBD2,-,TRBV5-6,TRBJ2-1,TGTGCCAGCAGCAGAATAGCGGGGGGGCTAGGTTACAATGAGCAGTTCTTC,CASSRIAGGLGYNEQFF
-,-,TRBV7-9,TRBJ2-5,TGTGCCAGCAGTCCCCGGCCGGGGTCGGAGGAGACCCAGTACTTC,CASSPRPGSEETQYF
TRBD1,-,TRBV10-3,TRBJ1-2,TGTGCCATCAGTGTAGACAGGGGGTATGGCTACACCTTC,CAISVDRGYGYTF
-,-,TRBV9,TRBJ2-3,TGTGCCAGCAGCGTATTAGTCTACACAGATACGCAGTATTTT,CASSVLVYTDTQYF
-,-,TRBV6-4,TRBJ1-1,TGTGCCAGCAGCGTCCAGGAGAACACTGAAGCTTTCTTT,CASSVQENTEAFF
-,once,TRBV6-1,TRBJ1-2,TGTGCCAGCAGTGAGGAGGACTTC,CASSEEDF
-,-,TRBV6-1,TRBJ1-5,TGTGCCAGCAGTGATAGAGGCTCCTTCCCTGATCAGCCCCAGCATTTT,CASSDRGSFPDQPQHF
-,-,TRBV5-8,TRBJ2-2,TGTGCCAGCAGCCCCTATGGGCAGGAGCTGTTTTTT,CASSPYGQELFF
TRBD1,-,TRBV6-5,TRBJ2-7,TGTGCCAGCAGTTACTCGGGACAGGGATCTTTTTACGAGCAGTACTTC,CASSYSGQGSFYEQYF
-,-,TRBV5-6,TRBJ1-5,TGTGCCAGCAGCTTGTTCCGTAAGCCCCAGCATTTT,CASSLFRKPQHF
-,-,TRBV5-1,TRBJ2-7,TGCGCCAGCAGCGTAGGGGGACCCTACGAGCAGTACTTC,CASSVGGPYEQYF
TRBD2,-,TRBV5-1,TRBJ2-5,TGCGCCAGCAGCTTGGGATCCAGCGGGGTAGAGACCCAGTACTTC,CASSLGSSGVETQYF
-,-,TRBV7-6,TRBJ2-1,TGTGCCAGCAGCTCTTGGCCCAAGGGGTATGAGCAGTTCTTC,CASSSWPKGYEQFF
-,-,TRBV7-4,TRBJ2-7,TGTGCCAGCACCACCCCCTCTACCGAGCAGTACTTC,CASTTPSTEQYF
-,-,TRBV5-6,TRBJ1-2,TGTGCCAGCAGCTTGTTACAGGCCCTCGGAGGCTACACCTTC,CASSLLQALGGYTF
TRBD1,-,TRBV9,TRBJ1-2,TGTGCCAGCAGTGGGGACAGCTCTAACTATGGCTACACCTTC,CASSGDSSNYGYTF
-,-,TRBV29-1,TRBJ1-1,TGCAGCGTAGGACACGCTAACACTGAAGCTTTCTTT,CSVGHANTEAFF
-,-,TRBV27,TRBJ1-2,TGTGCCAGCAGTTTATCAAATCGGGGTGGCTACACCTTC,CASSLSNRGGYTF
-,-,TRBV7-2,TRBJ2-4,TGTGCCAGCAGCTTAATTAACTCTCTAGCCAAAAACATTCAGTACTTC,CASSLINSLAKNIQYF
TRBD1,few,TRBV7-9,TRBJ2-2,TGTGCCAACCAATTCCGGGACAGCCTGAACACCGGGGAGCTGTTTTTT,CANQFRDSLNTGELFF
-,-,TRBV7-5,TRBJ1-5,TGTGCCAGAAGCTTAAGGACAGGGGCCCAGCCCCAGCATTTT,CARSLRTGAQPQHF
-,-,TRBV11-2,TRBJ1-5,TGTGCCAGCAGCTTAGATCATTATCAGCCCCAGCATTTT,CASSLDHYQPQHF
-,once,TRBV6-5,TRBJ2-7,TGTGCCAGCAGTTATGGCCAGGGCCACGAGCAGTACTTC,CASSYGQGHEQYF
TRBD1,-,TRBV9,TRBJ2-5,TGTGCCAGCAGCACGCAGGGGGGACAGGGGTTCGGGGAGACCCAGTACTTC,CASSTQGGQGFGETQYF
TRBD1,-,TRBV18,TRBJ1-4,TGTGCCAGCTCTGGACAGGGTGACGAAAAACTGTTTTTT,CASSGQGDEKLFF
-,-,TRBV29-1,TRBJ2-5,TGCAGCGTTGAAGACCCTCTGACGACAGGGGACTATCGCCTACAAGAGACCCAGTACTTC,CSVEDPLTTGDYRLQETQYF
TRBD2,-,TRBV7-8,TRBJ2-3,TGTGCCAGTGTAGCGGGGGCCCCAGATACGCAGTATTTT,CASVAGAPDTQYF
-,-,TRBV6-5,TRBJ1-1,TGTGCCAGCAGTTACTCTTCGGACAGCGGGAAAGCTTTCTTT,CASSYSSDSGKAFF
TRBD1,-,TRBV7-6,TRBJ2-5,TGTGCCAGCAGCTTAAGGACAGGGGGGTGGGAGACCCAGTACTTC,CASSLRTGGWETQYF
TRBD2,once,TRBV5-1,TRBJ2-1,TGCGCCAGCAGCTTGGAGAGCGGGGGGTCAAGTGAGCAGTTCTTC,CASSLESGGSSEQFF
TRBD2,once,TRBV27,TRBJ2-1,TGTGCCAGCAGTTTAGCGGGGGGGTCGAGCTCCTACAATGAGCAGTTCTTC,CASSLAGGSSSYNEQFF
-,-,TRBV2,TRBJ1-1,TGTGCCAGCAGGTCCCAGTCGAACACTGAAGCTTTCTTT,CASRSQSNTEAFF
-,-,TRBV5-1,TRBJ1-3,TGCGCCAGCAGCACGGACGGGAGCTCTGGAAACACCATATATTTT,CASSTDGSSGNTIYF
TRBD2,-,TRBV19,TRBJ2-1,TGTGCCAGTAGAGGACTAGCAGATGAGCAGTTCTTC,CASRGLADEQFF
-,-,TRBV27,TRBJ1-1,TGTGCCAGCAGTTTATTAGCAGTCGGGAACACTGAAGCTTTCTTT,CASSLLAVGNTEAFF
-,-,TRBV4-1,TRBJ1-2,TGCGCCAGCAGAAGGGTCGGGGGACTCTATGGCTACACCTTC,CASRRVGGLYGYTF
-,once,TRBV9,TRBJ1-1,TGTGCCAGCAGCGTAGTCGGGAGCACTGAAGCTTTCTTT,CASSVVGSTEAFF
-,-,TRBV10-3,TRBJ2-3,TGTGCCATCAGTGAGTCGGGAGCGGGTTTGCTAAGCACAGATACGCAGTATTTT,CAISESGAGLLSTDTQYF
TRBD2,-,TRBV19,TRBJ2-3,TGTGCCAGTAGTTTCAGCGGGGCTAGCACAGATACGCAGTATTTT,CASSFSGASTDTQYF
TRBD2,-,TRBV11-2,TRBJ2-3,TGTGCCAGCAGCTTATCTTGGCAAGCGGGGAACACAGATACGCAGTATTTT,CASSLSWQAGNTDTQYF
TRBD1,-,TRBV2,TRBJ1-5,TGTGCCAGCAGTGTTCGTCAGACAGGGGGATATCAGCCCCAGCATTTT,CASSVRQTGGYQPQHF
TRBD2,-,TRBV19,TRBJ2-5,TGTGCCAGTAGTATAGTGGAGCGGGGGCCCCAAGAGACCCAGTACTTC,CASSIVERGPQETQYF
-,-,TRBV5-6,TRBJ2-2,TGTGCCAGCAGCTTGGGATTCCAGGGGATTTCGCTGTTTTTT,CASSLGFQGISLFF
-,-,TRBV5-6,TRBJ1-1,TGTGCCAGCAGCTTGAGAGGTAGAATGAACACTGAAGCTTTCTTT,CASSLRGRMNTEAFF
-,-,TRBV2,TRBJ1-5,TGTGCCAGCGCGTTTGGGGACTATAGCAATCAGCCCCAGCATTTT,CASAFGDYSNQPQHF